This T cell receptor beta chain appears in the sequencing data of a study of blood T cell repertoires in COVID-19. The CDR3 runs to 13 residues. Germline lookup yields CDR1 SGHDN and CDR2 FVKESK. Trimming took off 6 bases at V and 5 bases at J, with 13 bases between the two ends. This table comes from immunoSEQ multiplex PCR, and its TCRdb copy is limited to in-frame clones, with some not included. Of around 130,000 clones listed, roughly 80% were seen once; the top ten hold approximately 15%. This chain uses TRBV14 with TRBJ1-2; no definite D call. The sample taken for sequencing was peripheral blood. This TCR came from a man aged 45 to 65 with acute or convalescent COVID-19. The CDR3 sequence is CASSPDPRYGYTF. DNA for the CDR3: TGTGCCAGCAGTCCTGACCCGAGGTATGGCTACACCTTC.